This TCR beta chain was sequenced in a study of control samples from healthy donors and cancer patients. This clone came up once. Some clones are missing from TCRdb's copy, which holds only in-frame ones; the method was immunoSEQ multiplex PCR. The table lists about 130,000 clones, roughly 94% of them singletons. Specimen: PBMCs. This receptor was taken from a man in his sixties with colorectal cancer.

The CDR3 loop reads CASKRTDYQPQHF. The CDR3 DNA reads TGTGCCAGCAAACGGACAGACTATCAGCCCCAGCATTTT. J is TRBJ1-5 and V is TRBV12-3 or TRBV12-4; D is possibly TRBD1 (6 bases). The V gene lost 7 bases and the J gene lost 5 bases, with 12 bases spanning the gap. The CDR3 is made up of 13 amino acids.